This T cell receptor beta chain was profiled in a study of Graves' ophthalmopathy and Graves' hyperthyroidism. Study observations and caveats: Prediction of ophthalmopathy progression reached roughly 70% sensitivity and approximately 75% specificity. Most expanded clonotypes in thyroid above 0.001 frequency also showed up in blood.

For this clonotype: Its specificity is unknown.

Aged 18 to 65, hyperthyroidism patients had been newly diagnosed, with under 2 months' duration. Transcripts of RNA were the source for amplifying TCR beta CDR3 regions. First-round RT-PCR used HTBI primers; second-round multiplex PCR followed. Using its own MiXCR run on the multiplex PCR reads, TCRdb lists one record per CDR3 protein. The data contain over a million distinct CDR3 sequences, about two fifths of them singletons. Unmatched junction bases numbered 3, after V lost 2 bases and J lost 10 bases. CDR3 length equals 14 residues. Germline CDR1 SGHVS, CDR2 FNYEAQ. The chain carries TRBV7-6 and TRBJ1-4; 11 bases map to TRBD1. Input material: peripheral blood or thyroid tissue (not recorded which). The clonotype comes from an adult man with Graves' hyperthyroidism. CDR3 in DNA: TGTGCCAGCAGCTTACTGGGGACAGGGGGAAAACTGTTTTTT. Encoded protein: CASSLLGTGGKLFF. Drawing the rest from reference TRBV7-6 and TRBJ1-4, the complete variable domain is GAGVSQSPRYKVTKRGQDVALRCDPISGHVSLYWYRQALGQGPEFLTYFNYEAQQDKSGLPNDRFSAERPEGSISTLTIQRTEQRDSAMYRCASSLLGTGGKLFFGSGTQLSVL.